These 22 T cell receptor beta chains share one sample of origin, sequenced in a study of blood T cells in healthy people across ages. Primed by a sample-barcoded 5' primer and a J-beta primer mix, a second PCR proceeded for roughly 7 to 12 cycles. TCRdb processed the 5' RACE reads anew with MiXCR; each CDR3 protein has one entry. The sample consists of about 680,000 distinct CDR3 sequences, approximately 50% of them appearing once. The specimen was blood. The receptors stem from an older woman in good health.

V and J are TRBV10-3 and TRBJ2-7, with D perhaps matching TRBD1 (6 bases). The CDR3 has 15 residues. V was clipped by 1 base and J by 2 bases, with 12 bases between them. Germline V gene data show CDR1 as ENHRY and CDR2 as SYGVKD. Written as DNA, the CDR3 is TGTGCCATCAGTGAGTTCGTACGACAGGCCTACGAGCAGTACTTC. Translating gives CAISEFVRQAYEQYF.

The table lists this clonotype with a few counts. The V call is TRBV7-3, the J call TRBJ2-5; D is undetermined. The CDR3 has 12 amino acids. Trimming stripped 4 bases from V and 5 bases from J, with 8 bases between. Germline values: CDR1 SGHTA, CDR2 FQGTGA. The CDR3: CASSYDRETQYF. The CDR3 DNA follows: TGTGCCAGCAGCTACGACCGGGAGACCCAGTACTTC.

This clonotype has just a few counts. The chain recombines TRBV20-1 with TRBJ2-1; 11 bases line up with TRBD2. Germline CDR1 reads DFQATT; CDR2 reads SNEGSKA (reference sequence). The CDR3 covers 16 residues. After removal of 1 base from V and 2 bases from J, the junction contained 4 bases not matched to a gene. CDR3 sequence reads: CSARGGTSGTYNEQFF. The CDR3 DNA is TGCAGTGCTAGAGGCGGGACTAGCGGAACCTACAATGAGCAGTTCTTC.

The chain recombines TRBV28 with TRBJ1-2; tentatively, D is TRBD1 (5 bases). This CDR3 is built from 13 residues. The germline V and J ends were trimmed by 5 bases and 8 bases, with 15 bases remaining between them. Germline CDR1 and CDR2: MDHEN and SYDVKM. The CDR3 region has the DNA TGTGCCAGCAGTAAAGTAGGGGTGAGGGGCTACACCTTC. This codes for CASSKVGVRGYTF.

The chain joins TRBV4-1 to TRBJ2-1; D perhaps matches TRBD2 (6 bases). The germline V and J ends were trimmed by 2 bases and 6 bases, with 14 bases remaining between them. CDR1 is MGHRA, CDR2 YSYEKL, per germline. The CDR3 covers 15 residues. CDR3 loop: CASSQSMEGLNEQFF. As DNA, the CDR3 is TGCGCCAGCAGCCAATCCATGGAGGGCCTCAATGAGCAGTTCTTC.

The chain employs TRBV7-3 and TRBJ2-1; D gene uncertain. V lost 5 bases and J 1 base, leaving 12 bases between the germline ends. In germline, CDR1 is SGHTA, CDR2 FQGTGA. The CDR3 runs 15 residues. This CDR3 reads CASSQSLMSYNEQFF. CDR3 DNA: TGTGCCAGCAGCCAGTCGCTGATGTCCTACAATGAGCAGTTCTTC.

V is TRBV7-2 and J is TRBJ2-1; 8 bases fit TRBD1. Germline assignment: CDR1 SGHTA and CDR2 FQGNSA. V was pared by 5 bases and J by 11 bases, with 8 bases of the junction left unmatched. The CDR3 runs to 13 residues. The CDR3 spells CASSTSPGGQQFF. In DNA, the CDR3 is TGTGCCAGCAGCACGAGTCCAGGGGGCCAGCAGTTCTTC.

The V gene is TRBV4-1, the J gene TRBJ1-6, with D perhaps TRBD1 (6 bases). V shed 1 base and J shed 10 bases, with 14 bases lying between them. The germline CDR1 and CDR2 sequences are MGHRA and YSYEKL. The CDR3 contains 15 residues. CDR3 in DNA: TGCGCCAGCAGCCAAGTCCGAACAGGGAACTCACCCCTCCACTTT. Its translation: CASSQVRTGNSPLHF.

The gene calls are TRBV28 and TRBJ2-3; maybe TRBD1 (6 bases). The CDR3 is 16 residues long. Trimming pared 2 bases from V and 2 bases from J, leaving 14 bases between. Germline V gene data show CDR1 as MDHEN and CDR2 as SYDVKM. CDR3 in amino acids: CASSLKDSVATDTQYF. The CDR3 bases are TGTGCCAGCAGTTTAAAGGACAGCGTCGCCACAGATACGCAGTATTTT.

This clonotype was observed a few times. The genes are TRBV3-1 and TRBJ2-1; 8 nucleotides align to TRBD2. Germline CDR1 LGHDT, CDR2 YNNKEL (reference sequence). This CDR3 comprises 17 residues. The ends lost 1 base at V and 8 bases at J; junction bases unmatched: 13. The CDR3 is CASSQGLAQFSRHEQFF. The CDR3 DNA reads TGTGCCAGCAGCCAAGGACTAGCGCAATTTTCCAGACATGAGCAGTTCTTC.

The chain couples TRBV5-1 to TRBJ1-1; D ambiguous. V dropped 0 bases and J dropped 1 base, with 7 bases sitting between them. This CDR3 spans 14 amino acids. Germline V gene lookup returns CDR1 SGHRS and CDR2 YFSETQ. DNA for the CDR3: TGCGCCAGCAGCTTGGCTCGGAGGAACACTGAAGCTTTCTTT. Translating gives CASSLARRNTEAFF.

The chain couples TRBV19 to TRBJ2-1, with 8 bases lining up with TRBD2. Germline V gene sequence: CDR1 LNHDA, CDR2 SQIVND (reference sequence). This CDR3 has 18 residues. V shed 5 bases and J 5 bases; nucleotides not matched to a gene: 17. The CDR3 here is CASSPAPRGSGMNNEQFF. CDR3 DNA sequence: TGTGCCAGTAGTCCCGCACCTCGCGGTAGCGGGATGAACAATGAGCAGTTCTTC. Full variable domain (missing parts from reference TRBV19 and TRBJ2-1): DGGITQSPKYLFRKEGQNVTLSCEQNLNHDAMYWYRQDPGQGLRLIYYSQIVNDFQKGDIAEGYSVSREKKESFPLTVTSAQKNPTAFYLCASSPAPRGSGMNNEQFFGPGTRLTVL.

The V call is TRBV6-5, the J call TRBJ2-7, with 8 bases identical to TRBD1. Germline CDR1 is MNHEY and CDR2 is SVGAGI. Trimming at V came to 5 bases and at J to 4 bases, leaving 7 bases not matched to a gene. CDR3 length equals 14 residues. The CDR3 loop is CASSQTGGGYEQYF. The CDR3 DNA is TGTGCCAGCAGTCAAACAGGGGGTGGGTACGAGCAGTACTTC.

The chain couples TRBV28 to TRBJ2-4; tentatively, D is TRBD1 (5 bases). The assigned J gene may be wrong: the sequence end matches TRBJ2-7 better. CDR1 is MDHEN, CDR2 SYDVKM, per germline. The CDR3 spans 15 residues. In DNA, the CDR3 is TGTGCCAGCAGTTTATTCGGCCCAGGGATGTACGAGCAGTACTTC. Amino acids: CASSLFGPGMYEQYF.

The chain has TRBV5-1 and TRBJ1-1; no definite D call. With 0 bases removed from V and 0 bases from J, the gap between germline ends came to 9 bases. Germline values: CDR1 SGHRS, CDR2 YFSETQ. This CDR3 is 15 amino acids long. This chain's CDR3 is CASSLVGVMNTEAFF. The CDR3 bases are TGCGCCAGCAGCTTGGTCGGAGTTATGAACACTGAAGCTTTCTTT.

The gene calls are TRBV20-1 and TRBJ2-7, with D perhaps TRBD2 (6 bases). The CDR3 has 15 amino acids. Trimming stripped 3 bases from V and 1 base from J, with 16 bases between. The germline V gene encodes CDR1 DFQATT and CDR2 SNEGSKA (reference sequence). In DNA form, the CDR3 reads TGCAGTGCTAGGGAACATGTGGGGGGATCCTACGAGCAGTACTTC. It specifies CSAREHVGGSYEQYF.

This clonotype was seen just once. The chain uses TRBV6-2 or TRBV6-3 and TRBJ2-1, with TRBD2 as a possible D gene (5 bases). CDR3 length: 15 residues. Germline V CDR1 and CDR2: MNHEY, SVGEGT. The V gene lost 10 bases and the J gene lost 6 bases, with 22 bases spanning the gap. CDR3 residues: CATQGMSGKTNEQFF. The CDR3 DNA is TGTGCCACGCAAGGGATGTCGGGAAAGACCAATGAGCAGTTCTTC.

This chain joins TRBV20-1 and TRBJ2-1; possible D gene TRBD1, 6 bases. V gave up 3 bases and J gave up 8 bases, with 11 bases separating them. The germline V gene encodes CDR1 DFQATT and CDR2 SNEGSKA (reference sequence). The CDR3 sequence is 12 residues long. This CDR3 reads CSASGTPDEQFF. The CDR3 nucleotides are TGCAGTGCTAGCGGGACACCCGATGAGCAGTTCTTC.

As DNA, the CDR3 is TGCAGTGCTAGATGGCTAGCGGCTTACAATGAGCAGTTCTTC. Amino acids: CSARWLAAYNEQFF. V gene TRBV20-1 combines with J gene TRBJ2-1; TRBD2 aligns across 7 bases. Losses at the gene ends were 2 bases for V and 4 bases for J; bases not matched to a gene: 5. Germline CDR1 DFQATT, CDR2 SNEGSKA (reference sequence). The CDR3 covers 14 residues.

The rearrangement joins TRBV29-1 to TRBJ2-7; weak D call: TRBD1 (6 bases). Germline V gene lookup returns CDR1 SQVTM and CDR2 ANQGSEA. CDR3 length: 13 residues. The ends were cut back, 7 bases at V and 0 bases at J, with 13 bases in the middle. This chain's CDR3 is CSGTTGSSYEQYF. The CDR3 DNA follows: TGCAGCGGAACTACAGGGAGCTCCTACGAGCAGTACTTC.

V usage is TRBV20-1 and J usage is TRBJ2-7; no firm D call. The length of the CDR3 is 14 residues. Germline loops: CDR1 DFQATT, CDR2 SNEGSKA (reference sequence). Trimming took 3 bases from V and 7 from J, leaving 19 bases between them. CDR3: CSASTRTPTREQYF. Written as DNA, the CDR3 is TGCAGTGCTAGTACCAGAACACCAACGAGGGAGCAGTACTTC.

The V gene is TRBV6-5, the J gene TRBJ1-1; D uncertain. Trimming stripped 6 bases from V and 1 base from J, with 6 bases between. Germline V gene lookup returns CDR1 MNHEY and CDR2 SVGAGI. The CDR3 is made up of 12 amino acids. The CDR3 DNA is TGTGCCAGCAGAAACTGGAACACTGAAGCTTTCTTT. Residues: CASRNWNTEAFF.